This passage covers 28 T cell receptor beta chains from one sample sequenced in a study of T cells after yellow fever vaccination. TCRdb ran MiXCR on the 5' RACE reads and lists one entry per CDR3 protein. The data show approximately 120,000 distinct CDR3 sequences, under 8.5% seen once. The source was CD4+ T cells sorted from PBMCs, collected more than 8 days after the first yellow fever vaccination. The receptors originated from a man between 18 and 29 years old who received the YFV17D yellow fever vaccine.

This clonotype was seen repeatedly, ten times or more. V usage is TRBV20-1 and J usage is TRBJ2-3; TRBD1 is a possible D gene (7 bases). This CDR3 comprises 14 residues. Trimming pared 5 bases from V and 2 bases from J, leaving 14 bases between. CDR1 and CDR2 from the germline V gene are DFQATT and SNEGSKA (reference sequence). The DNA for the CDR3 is TGCAGTGCTGGAGGGGGCGGAAACACAGATACGCAGTATTTT. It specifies CSAGGGGNTDTQYF.

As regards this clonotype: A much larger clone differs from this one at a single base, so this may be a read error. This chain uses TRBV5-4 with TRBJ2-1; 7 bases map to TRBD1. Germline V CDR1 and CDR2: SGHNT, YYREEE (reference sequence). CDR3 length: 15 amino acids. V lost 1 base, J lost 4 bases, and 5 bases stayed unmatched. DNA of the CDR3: TGTGCCAGCAGCTTGAGTCAGGGGGTTTACAATGAGCAGTTCTTC. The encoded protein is CASSLSQGVYNEQFF.

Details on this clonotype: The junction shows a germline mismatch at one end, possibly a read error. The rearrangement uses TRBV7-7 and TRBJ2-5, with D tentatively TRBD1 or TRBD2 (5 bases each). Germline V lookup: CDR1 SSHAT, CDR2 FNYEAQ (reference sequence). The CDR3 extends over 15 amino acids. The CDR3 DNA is TGTGCTAGCAGCCAAACGTTTCTGGGGGAAGAGACCCAGTACTTC. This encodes CASSQTFLGEETQYF.

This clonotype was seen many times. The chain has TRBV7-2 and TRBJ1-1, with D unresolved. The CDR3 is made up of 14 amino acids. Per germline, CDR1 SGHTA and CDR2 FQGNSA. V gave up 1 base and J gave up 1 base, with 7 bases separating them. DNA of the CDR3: TGTGCCAGCAGCTTAGTAGAGTGGAACACTGAAGCTTTCTTT. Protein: CASSLVEWNTEAFF. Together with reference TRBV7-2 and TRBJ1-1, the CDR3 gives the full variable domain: GAGVSQSPSNKVTEKGKDVELRCDPISGHTALYWYRQSLGQGLEFLIYFQGNSAPDKSGLPSDRFSAERTGGSVSTLTIQRTQQEDSAVYLCASSLVEWNTEAFFGQGTRLTVV.

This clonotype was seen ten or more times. The CDR3 nucleotides read TGCAGCGTTGTAAAGCAGGGGGCAGATACGCAGTATTTT. Translated, it gives CSVVKQGADTQYF. The V gene is TRBV29-1, the J gene TRBJ2-3; 7 bases agree with TRBD1. The CDR3 length is 13 residues. Trimming removed 4 bases from V and 4 bases from J; junction bases left unmatched: 5. The germline CDR1 and CDR2 sequences are SQVTM and ANQGSEA.

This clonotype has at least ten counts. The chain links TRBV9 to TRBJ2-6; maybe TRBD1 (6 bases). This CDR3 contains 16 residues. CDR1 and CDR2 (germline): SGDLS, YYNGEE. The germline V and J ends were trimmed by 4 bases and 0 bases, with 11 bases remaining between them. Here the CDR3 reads CASSPRGSSGANVLTF. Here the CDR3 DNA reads TGTGCCAGCAGCCCCAGGGGTAGCTCTGGGGCCAACGTCCTGACTTTC.

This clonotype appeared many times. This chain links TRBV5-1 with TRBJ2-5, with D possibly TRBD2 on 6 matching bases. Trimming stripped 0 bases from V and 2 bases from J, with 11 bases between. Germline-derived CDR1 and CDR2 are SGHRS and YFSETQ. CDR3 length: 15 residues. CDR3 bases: TGCGCCAGCAGCTTGGACCCGGCGGGGCAAGAGACCCAGTACTTC. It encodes CASSLDPAGQETQYF.

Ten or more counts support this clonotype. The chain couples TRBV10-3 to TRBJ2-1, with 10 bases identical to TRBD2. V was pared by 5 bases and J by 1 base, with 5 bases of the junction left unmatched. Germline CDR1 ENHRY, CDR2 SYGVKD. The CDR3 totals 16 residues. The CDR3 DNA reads TGTGCCATCAGTCTTAGCGGGGGGCTTTCCTACAATGAGCAGTTCTTC. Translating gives CAISLSGGLSYNEQFF.

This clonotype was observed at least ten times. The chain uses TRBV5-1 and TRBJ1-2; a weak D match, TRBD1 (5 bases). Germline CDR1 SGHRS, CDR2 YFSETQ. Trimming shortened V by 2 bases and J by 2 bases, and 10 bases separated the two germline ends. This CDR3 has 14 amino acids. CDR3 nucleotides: TGCGCCAGCAGCTTATCCGGGACCAACTATGGCTACACCTTC. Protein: CASSLSGTNYGYTF.

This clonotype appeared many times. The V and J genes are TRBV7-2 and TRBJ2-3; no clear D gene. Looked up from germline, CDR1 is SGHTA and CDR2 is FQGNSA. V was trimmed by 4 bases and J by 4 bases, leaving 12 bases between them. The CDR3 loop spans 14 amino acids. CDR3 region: CASSSSVRADTQYF. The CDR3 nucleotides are TGTGCCAGCAGCTCCTCAGTTAGGGCAGATACGCAGTATTTT.

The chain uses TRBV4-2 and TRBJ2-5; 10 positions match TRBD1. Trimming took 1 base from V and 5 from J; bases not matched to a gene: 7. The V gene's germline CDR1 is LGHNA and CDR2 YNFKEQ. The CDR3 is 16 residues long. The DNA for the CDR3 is TGTGCCAGCAGCCAAGGCCAGACAGGGGGCCACGAGACCCAGTACTTC. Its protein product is CASSQGQTGGHETQYF.

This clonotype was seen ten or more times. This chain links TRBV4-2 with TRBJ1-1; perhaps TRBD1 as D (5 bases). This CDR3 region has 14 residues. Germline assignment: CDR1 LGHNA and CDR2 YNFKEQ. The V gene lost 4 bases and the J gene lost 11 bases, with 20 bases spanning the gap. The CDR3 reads CASSLVGGKKGAFF. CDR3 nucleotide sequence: TGTGCCAGCAGCCTTGTTGGGGGGAAGAAGGGGGCTTTCTTT.

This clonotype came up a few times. CDR3 sequence reads: CASSQGRGQNSPLHF. The DNA for the CDR3 is TGTGCCAGCAGCCAAGGCAGGGGGCAAAACTCACCCCTCCACTTT. V usage is TRBV3-1 and J usage is TRBJ1-6; 8 bases align to TRBD1. Losses at the gene ends were 1 base for V and 10 bases for J; bases not matched to a gene: 6. Germline assignment: CDR1 LGHDT and CDR2 YNNKEL (reference sequence). The CDR3 length is 15 residues.

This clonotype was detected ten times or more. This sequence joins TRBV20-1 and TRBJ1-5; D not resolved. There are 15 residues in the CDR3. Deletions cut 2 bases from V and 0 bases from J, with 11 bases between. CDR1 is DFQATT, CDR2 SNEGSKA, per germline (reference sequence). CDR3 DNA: TGCAGTGCTAGAATATCGGGAAATAGCAATCAGCCCCAGCATTTT. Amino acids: CSARISGNSNQPQHF.

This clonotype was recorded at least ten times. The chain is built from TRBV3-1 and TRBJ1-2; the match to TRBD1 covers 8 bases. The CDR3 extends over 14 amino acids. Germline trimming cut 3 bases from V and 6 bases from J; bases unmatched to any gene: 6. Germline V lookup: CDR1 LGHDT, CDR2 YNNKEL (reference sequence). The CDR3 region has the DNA TGTGCCAGCAGCCACCTCACAGGGGGTAATGGCTACACCTTC. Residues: CASSHLTGGNGYTF. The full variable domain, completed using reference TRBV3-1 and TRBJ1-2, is DTAVSQTPKYLVTQMGNDKSIKCEQNLGHDTMYWYKQDSKKFLKIMFSYNNKELIINETVPNRFSPKSPDKAHLNLHINSLELGDSAVYFCASSHLTGGNGYTFGSGTRLTVV.

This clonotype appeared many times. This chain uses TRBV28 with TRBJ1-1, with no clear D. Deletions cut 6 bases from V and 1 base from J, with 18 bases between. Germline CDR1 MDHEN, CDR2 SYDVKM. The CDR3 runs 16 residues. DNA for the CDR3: TGTGCCAGCAGCGGGTCGGCCGCGTATCGGAACACTGAAGCTTTCTTT. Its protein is CASSGSAAYRNTEAFF.

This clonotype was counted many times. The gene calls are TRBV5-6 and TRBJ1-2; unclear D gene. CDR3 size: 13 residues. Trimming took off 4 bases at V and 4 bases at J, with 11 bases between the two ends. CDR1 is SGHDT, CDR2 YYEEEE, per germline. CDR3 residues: CASSLARSYGYTF. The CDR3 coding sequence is TGTGCCAGCAGCCTGGCGCGGAGCTATGGCTACACCTTC.

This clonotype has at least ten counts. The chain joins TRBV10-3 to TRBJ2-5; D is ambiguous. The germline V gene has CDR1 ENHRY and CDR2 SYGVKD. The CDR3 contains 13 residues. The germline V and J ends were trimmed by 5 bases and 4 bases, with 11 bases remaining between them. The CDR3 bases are TGTGCCATCAGTCCTGGACCTCGAGAGACCCAGTACTTC. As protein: CAISPGPRETQYF.

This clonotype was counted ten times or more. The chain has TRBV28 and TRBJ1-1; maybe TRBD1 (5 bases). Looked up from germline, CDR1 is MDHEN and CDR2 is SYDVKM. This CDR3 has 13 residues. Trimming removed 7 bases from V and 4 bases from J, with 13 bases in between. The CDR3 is CASTQGVTTEAFF. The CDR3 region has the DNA TGTGCCAGCACCCAAGGGGTGACCACTGAAGCTTTCTTT. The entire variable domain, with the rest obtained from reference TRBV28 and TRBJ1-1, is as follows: DVKVTQSSRYLVKRTGEKVFLECVQDMDHENMFWYRQDPGLGLRLIYFSYDVKMKEKGDIPEGYSVSREKKERFSLILESASTNQTSMYLCASTQGVTTEAFFGQGTRLTVV.

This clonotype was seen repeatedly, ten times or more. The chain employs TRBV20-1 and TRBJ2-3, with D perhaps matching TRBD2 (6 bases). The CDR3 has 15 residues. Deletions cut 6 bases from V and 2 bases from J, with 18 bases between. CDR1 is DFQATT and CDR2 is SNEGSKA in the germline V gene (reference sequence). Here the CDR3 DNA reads TGCAGTGCCCCCTGGCGGGGTGGTGTCACAGATACGCAGTATTTT. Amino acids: CSAPWRGGVTDTQYF.

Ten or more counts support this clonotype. The CDR3 bases are TGCGCCAGCATGCGGGGGGCGATGACTGAAGCTTTCTTT. This encodes CASMRGAMTEAFF. V usage is TRBV5-1 and J usage is TRBJ1-1; a weak D match, TRBD1 (6 bases). Germline lookup yields CDR1 SGHRS and CDR2 YFSETQ. CDR3 length equals 13 residues. V shed 6 bases and J shed 5 bases, with 14 bases lying between them.

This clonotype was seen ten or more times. CDR3 loop: CATSDPHEARGRGGRLEQYF. Written as DNA, the CDR3 is TGTGCCACCAGTGATCCACACGAGGCCCGTGGACGAGGCGGCAGGCTCGAGCAGTACTTC. The chain uses TRBV24-1 and TRBJ2-7; D gene ambiguous. CDR3 length: 20 amino acids. Trimming shortened V by 3 bases and J by 6 bases, and 32 bases separated the two germline ends. Per the germline V gene, CDR1 is KGHDR and CDR2 is SFDVKD.

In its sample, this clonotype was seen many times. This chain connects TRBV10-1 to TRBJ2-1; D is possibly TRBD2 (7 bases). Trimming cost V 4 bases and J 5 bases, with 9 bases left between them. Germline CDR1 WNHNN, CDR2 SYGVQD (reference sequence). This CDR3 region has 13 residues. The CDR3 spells CASSGGGNNEQFF. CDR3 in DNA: TGCGCCAGCAGTGGCGGGGGCAACAATGAGCAGTTCTTC.

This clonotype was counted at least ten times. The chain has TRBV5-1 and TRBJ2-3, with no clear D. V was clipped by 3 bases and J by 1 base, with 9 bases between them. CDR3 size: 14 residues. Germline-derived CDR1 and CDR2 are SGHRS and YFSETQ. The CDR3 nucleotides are TGCGCCAGCAGCTCCCTTACGGGCACAGATACGCAGTATTTT. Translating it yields CASSSLTGTDTQYF.

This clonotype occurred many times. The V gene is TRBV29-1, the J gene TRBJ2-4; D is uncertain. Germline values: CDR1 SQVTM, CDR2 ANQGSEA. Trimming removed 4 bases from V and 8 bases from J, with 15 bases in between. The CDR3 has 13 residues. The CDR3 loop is CSVVGLSPHIQYF. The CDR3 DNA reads TGCAGCGTTGTCGGTCTATCGCCGCACATTCAGTACTTC.

The CDR3 protein is CASSFGGNTEAFF. The DNA of the CDR3 is TGTGCCAGCAGCTTCGGGGGGAACACTGAAGCTTTCTTT. This sequence joins TRBV7-2 and TRBJ1-1; the D gene is possibly TRBD1 (5 bases). Germline V gives CDR1 SGHTA, CDR2 FQGNSA. V shed 3 bases and J shed 1 base, with 6 bases lying between them. This CDR3 comprises 13 residues.

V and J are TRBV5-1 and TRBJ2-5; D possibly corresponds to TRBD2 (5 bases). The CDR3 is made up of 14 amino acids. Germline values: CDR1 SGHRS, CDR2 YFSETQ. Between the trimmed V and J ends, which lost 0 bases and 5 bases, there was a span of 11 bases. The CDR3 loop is CASSLAGSSETQYF. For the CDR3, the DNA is TGCGCCAGCAGCTTGGCGGGGTCTTCGGAGACCCAGTACTTC. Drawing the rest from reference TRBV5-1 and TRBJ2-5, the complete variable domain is KAGVTQTPRYLIKTRGQQVTLSCSPISGHRSVSWYQQTPGQGLQFLFEYFSETQRNKGNFPGRFSGRQFSNSRSEMNVSTLELGDSALYLCASSLAGSSETQYFGPGTRLLVL.

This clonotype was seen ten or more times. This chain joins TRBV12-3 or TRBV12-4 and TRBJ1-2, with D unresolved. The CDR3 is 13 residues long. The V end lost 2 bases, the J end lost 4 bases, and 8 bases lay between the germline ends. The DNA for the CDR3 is TGTGCCAGCAGTTTAATGAGGGTCTATGGCTACACCTTC. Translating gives CASSLMRVYGYTF.